This T cell receptor (beta chain) appears in the sequencing data of a study of blood T cell repertoires in COVID-19. Looking at the study overall: Samples came from the United States, Italy and Spain, spanning acute and convalescent COVID-19.

CDR3 size: 12 residues. The V and J ends lost 4 bases and 4 bases respectively, with 10 bases between them. CDR1 and CDR2 (germline): GTSNPN, SVGIG (reference sequence). Cohorts were determined from participant-reported clinical history. The repertoire was sequenced with immunoSEQ multiplex PCR; TCRdb's copy has only in-frame clones and lacks some. The data show around 180,000 clones, around 82% seen once. This receptor was identified in a woman between 50 and 59 years old with acute COVID-19. Input material: PBMCs or T cells enriched from blood (not recorded which). The chain links TRBV30 to TRBJ1-1; maybe TRBD1 (6 bases). The CDR3 DNA sequence: TGTGCCTGGAACAGGGTCGTCACTGAAGCTTTCTTT. Amino acids: CAWNRVVTEAFF.